The present entry profiles one T cell receptor (beta chain) with its context. Germline assignment: CDR1 ENHRY and CDR2 SYGVKD. The CDR3 consists of 13 residues. The ends were cut back, 6 bases at V and 5 bases at J, with 13 bases in the middle. This entry comes from a study of blood T cell repertoires in COVID-19. At the level of the study: Acute and convalescent COVID-19 specimens originated in the United States, Italy and Spain. Sources were T cells, B-cell-depleted T cells, or PBMCs; the material itself was cDNA or gDNA.

Only in-frame clones appear in the TCRdb table, and some are missing; sequencing was by immunoSEQ multiplex PCR. The sample lists fewer than 100,000 clones, around nine tenths seen once, with less than 20% in the top ten. The chain links TRBV10-3 to TRBJ2-5, with D possibly TRBD1 on 6 matching bases. Sequenced input: peripheral blood. The TCR originated in a human donor in a cohort sampled during active COVID-19. The CDR3 loop is CAIRSGVDETQYF. The CDR3, as DNA: TGTGCCATCAGATCAGGGGTGGATGAGACCCAGTACTTC.